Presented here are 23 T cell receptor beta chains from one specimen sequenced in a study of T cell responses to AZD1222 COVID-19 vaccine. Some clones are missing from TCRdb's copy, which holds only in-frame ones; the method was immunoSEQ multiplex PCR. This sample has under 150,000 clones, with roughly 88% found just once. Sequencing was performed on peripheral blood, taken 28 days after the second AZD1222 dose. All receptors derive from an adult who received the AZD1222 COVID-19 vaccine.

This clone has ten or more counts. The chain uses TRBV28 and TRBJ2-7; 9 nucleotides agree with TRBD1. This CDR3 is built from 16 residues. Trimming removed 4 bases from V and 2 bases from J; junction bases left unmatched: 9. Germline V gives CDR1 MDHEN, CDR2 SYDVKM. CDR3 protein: CASSSSGGTGPYEQYF. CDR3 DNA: TGTGCCAGCAGTTCCTCCGGAGGGACAGGGCCCTACGAGCAGTACTTC.

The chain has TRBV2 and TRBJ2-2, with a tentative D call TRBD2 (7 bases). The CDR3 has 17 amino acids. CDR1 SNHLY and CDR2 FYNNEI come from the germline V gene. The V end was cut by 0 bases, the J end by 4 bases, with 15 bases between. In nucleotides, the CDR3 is TGTGCCAGCAGTGAAGCTCGGGGCGGGGGCCTCACCGGGGAGCTGTTTTTT. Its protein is CASSEARGGGLTGELFF. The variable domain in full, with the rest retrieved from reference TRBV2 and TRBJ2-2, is EPEVTQTPSHQVTQMGQEVILRCVPISNHLYFYWYRQILGQKVEFLVSFYNNEISEKSEIFDDQFSVERPDGSNFTLKIRSTKLEDSAMYFCASSEARGGGLTGELFFGEGSRLTVL.

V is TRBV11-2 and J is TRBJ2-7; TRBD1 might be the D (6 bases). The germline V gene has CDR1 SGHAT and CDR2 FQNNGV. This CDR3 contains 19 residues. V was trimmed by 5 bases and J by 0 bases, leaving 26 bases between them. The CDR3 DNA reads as TGTGCCAGCAGCGCCCGGGACATCAGTTCCCGGCGGCGCTCCTACGAGCAGTACTTC. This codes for CASSARDISSRRRSYEQYF.

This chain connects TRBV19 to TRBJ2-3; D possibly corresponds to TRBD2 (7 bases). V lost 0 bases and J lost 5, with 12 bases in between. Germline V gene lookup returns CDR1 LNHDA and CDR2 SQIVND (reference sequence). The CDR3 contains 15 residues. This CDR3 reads CASSIDGGAGDTQYF. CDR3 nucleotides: TGTGCCAGTAGTATAGATGGGGGGGCGGGAGATACGCAGTATTTT.

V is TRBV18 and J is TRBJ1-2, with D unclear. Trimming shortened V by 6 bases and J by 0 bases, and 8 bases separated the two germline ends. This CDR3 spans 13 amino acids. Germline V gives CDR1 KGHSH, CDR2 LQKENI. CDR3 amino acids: CASSDGANYGYTF. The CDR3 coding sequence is TGTGCCAGCTCGGACGGAGCTAACTATGGCTACACCTTC. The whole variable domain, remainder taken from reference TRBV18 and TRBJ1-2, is NAGVMQNPRHLVRRRGQEARLRCSPMKGHSHVYWYRQLPEEGLKFMVYLQKENIIDESGMPKERFSAEFPKEGPSILRIQQVVRGDSAAYFCASSDGANYGYTFGSGTRLTVV.

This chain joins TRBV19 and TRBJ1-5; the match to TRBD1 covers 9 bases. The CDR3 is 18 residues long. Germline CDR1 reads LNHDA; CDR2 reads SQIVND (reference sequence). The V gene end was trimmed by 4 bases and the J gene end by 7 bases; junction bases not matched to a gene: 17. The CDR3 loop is CASSRDRDGQGPWQPQHF. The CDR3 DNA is TGTGCCAGTAGTAGGGACCGGGACGGACAGGGGCCCTGGCAGCCCCAGCATTTT.

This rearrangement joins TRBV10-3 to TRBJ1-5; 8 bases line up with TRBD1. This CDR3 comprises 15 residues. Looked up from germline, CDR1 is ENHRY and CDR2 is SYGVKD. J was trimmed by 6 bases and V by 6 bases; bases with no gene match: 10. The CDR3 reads CAISAGQAGPQPQHF. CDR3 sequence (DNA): TGTGCCATCAGCGCGGGACAGGCCGGTCCTCAGCCCCAGCATTTT.

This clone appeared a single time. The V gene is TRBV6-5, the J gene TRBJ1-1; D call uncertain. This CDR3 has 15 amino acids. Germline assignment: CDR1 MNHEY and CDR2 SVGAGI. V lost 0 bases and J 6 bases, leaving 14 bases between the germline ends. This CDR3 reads CASSYSARVESEAFF. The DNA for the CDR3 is TGTGCCAGCAGTTACTCGGCGAGGGTGGAGTCTGAAGCTTTCTTT.

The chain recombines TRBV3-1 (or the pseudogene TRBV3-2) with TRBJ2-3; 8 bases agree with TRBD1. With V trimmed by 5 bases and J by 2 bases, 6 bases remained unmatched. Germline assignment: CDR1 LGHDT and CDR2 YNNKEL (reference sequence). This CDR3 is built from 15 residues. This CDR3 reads CASSLTGAHTDTQYF. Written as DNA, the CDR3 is TGTGCCAGCAGCTTGACAGGGGCACACACAGATACGCAGTATTTT.

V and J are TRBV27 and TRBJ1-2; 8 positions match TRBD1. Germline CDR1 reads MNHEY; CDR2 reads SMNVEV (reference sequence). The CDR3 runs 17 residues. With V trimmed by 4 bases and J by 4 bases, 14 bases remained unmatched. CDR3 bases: TGTGCCAGCAGTTGGGGACAGGTGGGCCCTAGGTTCTATGGCTACACCTTC. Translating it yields CASSWGQVGPRFYGYTF.

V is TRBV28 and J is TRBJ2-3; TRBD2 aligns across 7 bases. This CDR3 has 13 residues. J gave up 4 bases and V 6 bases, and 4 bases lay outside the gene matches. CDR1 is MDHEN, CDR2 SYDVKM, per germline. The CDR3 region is CASSRLAADTQYF. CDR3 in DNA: TGTGCCAGCAGCAGACTAGCTGCAGATACGCAGTATTTT.

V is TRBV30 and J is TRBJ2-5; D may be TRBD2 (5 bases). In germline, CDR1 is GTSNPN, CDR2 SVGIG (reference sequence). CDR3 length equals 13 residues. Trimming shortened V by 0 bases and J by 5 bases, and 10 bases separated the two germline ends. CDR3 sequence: CAWSVRGLETQYF. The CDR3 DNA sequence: TGTGCCTGGAGTGTACGAGGACTCGAGACCCAGTACTTC.

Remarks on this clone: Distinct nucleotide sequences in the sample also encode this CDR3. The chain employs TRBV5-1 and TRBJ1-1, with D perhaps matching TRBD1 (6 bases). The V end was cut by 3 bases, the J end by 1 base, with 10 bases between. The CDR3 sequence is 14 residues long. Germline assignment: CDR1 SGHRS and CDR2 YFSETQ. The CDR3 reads CASSSQGGNTEAFF. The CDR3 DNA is TGCGCCAGCAGCTCACAGGGAGGGAACACTGAAGCTTTCTTT. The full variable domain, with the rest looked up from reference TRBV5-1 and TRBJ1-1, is KAGVTQTPRYLIKTRGQQVTLSCSPISGHRSVSWYQQTPGQGLQFLFEYFSETQRNKGNFPGRFSGRQFSNSRSEMNVSTLELGDSALYLCASSSQGGNTEAFFGQGTRLTVV.

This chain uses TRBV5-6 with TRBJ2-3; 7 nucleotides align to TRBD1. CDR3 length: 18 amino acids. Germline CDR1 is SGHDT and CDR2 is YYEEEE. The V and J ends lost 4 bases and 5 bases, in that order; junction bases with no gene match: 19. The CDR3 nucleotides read TGTGCCAGCAGCATCCGGGACAGCCCTCTTCAGGTTATAGATACGCAGTATTTT. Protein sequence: CASSIRDSPLQVIDTQYF.

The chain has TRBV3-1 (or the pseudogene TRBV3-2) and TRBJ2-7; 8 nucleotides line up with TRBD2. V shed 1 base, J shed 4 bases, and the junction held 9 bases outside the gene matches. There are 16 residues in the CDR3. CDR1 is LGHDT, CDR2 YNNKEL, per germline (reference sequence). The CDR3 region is CASSQAFGTRLYEQYF. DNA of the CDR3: TGTGCCAGCAGCCAAGCCTTCGGGACTAGATTGTACGAGCAGTACTTC.

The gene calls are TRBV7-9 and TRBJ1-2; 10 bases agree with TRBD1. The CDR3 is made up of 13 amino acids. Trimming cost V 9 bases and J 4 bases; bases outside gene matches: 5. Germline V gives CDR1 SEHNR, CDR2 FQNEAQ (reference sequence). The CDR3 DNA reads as TGTGCCAGTATTCGGACAGGGGGCTATGGCTACACCTTC. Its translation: CASIRTGGYGYTF. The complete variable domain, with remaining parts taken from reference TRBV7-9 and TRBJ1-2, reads DTGVSQNPRHKITKRGQNVTFRCDPISEHNRLYWYRQTLGQGPEFLTYFQNEAQLEKSRLLSDRFSAERPKGSFSTLEIQRTEQGDSAMYLCASIRTGGYGYTFGSGTRLTVV.

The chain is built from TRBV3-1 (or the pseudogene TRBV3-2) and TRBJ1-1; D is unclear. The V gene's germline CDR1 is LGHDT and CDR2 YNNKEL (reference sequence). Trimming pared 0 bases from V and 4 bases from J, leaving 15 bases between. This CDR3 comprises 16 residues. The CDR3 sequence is CASSQDPLRWGTEAFF. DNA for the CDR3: TGTGCCAGCAGCCAAGATCCCCTACGTTGGGGCACTGAAGCTTTCTTT.

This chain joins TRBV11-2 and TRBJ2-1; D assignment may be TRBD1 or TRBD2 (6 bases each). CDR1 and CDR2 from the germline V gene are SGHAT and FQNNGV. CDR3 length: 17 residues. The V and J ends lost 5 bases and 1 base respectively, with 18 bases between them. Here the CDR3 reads CASSASRGGGSYNEQFF. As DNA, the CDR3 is TGTGCCAGCAGCGCGAGCCGAGGGGGAGGTTCCTACAATGAGCAGTTCTTC.

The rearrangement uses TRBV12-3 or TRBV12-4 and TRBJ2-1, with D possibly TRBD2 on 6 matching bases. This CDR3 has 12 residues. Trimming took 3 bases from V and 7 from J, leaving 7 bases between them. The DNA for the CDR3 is TGTGCCAGCAGTTTCGCGGGAAATGAGCAGTTCTTC. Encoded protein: CASSFAGNEQFF.

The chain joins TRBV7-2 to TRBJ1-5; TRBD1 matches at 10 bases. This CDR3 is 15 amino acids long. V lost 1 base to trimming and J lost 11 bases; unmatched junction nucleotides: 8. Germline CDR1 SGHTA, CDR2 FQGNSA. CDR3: CASSLGQGAAGTQHF. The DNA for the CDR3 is TGTGCCAGCAGCTTAGGACAGGGGGCCGCCGGGACCCAGCATTTT.

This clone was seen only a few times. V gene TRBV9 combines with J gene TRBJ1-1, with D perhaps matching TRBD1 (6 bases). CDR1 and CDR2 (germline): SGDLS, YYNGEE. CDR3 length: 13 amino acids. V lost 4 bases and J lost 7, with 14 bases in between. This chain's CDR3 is CASSLWGQGEAFF. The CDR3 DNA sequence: TGTGCCAGCAGCCTATGGGGGCAGGGTGAAGCTTTCTTT.

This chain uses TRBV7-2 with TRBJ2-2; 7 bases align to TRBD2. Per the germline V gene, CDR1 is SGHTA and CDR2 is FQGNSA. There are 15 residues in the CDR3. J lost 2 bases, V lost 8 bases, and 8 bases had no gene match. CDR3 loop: CASQRDRLNTGELFF. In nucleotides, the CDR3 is TGTGCCAGCCAGCGGGACCGCCTTAACACCGGGGAGCTGTTTTTT. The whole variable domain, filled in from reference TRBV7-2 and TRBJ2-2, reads GAGVSQSPSNKVTEKGKDVELRCDPISGHTALYWYRQSLGQGLEFLIYFQGNSAPDKSGLPSDRFSAERTGGSVSTLTIQRTQQEDSAVYLCASQRDRLNTGELFFGEGSRLTVL.

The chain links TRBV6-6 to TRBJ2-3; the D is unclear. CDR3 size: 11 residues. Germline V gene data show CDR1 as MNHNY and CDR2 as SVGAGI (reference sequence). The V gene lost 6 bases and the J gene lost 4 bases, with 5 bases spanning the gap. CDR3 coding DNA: TGTGCCAGCAGCACAGCAGATACGCAGTATTTT. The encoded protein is CASSTADTQYF.